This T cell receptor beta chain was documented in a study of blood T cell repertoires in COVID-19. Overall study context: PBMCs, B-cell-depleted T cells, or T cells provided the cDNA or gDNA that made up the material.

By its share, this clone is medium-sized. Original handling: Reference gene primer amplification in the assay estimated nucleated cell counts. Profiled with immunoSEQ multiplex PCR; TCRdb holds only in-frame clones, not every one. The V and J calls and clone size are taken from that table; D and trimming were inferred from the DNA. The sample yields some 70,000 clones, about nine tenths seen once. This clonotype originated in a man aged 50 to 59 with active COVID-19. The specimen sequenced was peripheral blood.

The CDR3 is CASSRGLNTEAFF. CDR3 in DNA: TGTGCCAGCAGCCGGGGGCTGAACACTGAAGCTTTCTTT. This chain links TRBV3-1 (or the pseudogene TRBV3-2) with TRBJ1-1, with D possibly matching TRBD1 (6 bases). In germline, CDR1 is LGHDT, CDR2 YNNKEL (reference sequence). The CDR3 is 13 residues long. V was trimmed by 4 bases and J by 0 bases, leaving 6 bases between them.